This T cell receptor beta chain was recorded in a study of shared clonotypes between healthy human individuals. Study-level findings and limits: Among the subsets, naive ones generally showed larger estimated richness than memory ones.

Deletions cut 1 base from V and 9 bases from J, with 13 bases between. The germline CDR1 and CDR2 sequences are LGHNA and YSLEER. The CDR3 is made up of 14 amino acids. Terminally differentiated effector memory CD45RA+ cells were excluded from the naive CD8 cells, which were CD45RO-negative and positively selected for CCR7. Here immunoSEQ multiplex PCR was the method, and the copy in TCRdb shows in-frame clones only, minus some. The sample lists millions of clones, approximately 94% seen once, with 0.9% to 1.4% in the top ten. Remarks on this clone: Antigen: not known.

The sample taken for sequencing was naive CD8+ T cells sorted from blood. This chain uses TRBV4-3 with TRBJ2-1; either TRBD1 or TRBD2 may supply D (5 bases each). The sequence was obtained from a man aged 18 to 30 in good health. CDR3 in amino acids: CASSQVVSGPEQFF. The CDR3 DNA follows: TGCGCCAGCAGCCAAGTAGTATCGGGGCCTGAGCAGTTCTTC.